One and the same sample provided the 2 T cell receptor beta chains below, sequenced in a study of early T cells in non-severe SARS-CoV-2 infection. TCRdb reanalysed the 5' RACE reads using MiXCR and keeps one entry per CDR3 protein. The data show about 60,000 distinct CDR3 sequences, with over 10% seen just once and 4.5% to 6% held by the top ten. The sample was whole blood. These receptors were obtained from an adult who was a healthcare worker with PCR-confirmed SARS-CoV-2 infection or an uninfected control (not recorded which).

This clonotype was detected ten times or more. The chain employs TRBV7-9 and TRBJ2-5; TRBD1 aligns across 8 bases. With 5 bases clipped from V and 5 bases from J, the junction kept 10 bases outside the gene matches. CDR1 is SEHNR and CDR2 is FQNEAQ in the germline V gene (reference sequence). The CDR3 has 15 residues. In nucleotides, the CDR3 is TGTGCCAGCAGCCCCCGGACAGGGCATGGGGAGACCCAGTACTTC. It codes for CASSPRTGHGETQYF.

This clonotype occurred many times. The rearrangement uses TRBV7-2 and TRBJ2-1; TRBD2 aligns across 10 bases. The CDR3 has 13 residues. V lost 3 bases, J lost 16 bases, and 9 bases stayed unmatched. CDR1 is SGHTA, CDR2 FQGNSA, per germline. The CDR3 region has the DNA TGTGCCAGCAGCTTCCCAAGCGGGAGGGCCTCATTCTTC. Its translation is CASSFPSGRASFF.